Presented here are 5 T cell receptor beta chains from one specimen sequenced in a study of T cells expressing NK-cell markers. Each CDR3 protein gets one entry in TCRdb, which reprocessed the 5' RACE reads and gives no DNA. The table lists 200,000 to 300,000 distinct CDR3 sequences. Material for sequencing was blood T cells: a sorted CD56 or NKG2C T cell subset, CD4+ or CD8+ T cells, or bulk PBMC T cells (not recorded which). The origin of the receptors is a man aged 18 to 30 in good health.

The chain is built from TRBV3-1 and TRBJ2-1; TCRdb's assignment of TRBD2 cannot be checked, as there is no DNA. The CDR3 loop spans 19 amino acids. Per the germline V gene, CDR1 is LGHDT and CDR2 is YNNKEL (reference sequence). CDR3 in amino acids: CASSQGRPLAAGISHEQFF.

CDR3 amino acids: CASSLARGFGELFF. The V and J genes are TRBV7-2 and TRBJ2-2; TCRdb lists TRBD1, though no DNA is available to test this call. Germline values: CDR1 SGHTA, CDR2 FQGNSA. The CDR3 length is 14 residues.

The gene calls are TRBV20-1 and TRBJ2-5; TCRdb's D call of TRBD1 is untestable without DNA. CDR3 length equals 13 residues. From germline, CDR1 is DFQATT and CDR2 SNEGSKA (reference sequence). CDR3 residues: CSAGTGTQETQYF.

The J gene is TRBJ2-3, the V gene TRBV5-6; TCRdb's D call, TRBD1, is unchecked because there is no DNA. The germline V gene has CDR1 SGHDT and CDR2 YYEEEE. This CDR3 contains 14 residues. This CDR3 is CASSPDGAGDTQYF.

This sequence joins TRBV12-3 or TRBV12-4 and TRBJ1-2. This CDR3 region has 13 residues. CDR3 protein: CASSFPLNYGYTF.